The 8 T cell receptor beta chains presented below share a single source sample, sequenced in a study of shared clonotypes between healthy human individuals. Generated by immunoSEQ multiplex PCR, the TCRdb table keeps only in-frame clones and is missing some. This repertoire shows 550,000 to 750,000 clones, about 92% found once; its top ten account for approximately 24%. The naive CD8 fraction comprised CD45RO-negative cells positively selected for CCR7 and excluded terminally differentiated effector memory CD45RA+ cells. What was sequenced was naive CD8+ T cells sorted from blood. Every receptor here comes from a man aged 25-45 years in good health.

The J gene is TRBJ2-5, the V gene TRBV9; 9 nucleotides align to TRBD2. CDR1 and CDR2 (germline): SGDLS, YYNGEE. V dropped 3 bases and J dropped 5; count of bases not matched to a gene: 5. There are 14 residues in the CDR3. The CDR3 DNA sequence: TGTGCCAGCAGCGATGGGAGCGGGGGGGAGACCCAGTACTTC. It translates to CASSDGSGGETQYF.

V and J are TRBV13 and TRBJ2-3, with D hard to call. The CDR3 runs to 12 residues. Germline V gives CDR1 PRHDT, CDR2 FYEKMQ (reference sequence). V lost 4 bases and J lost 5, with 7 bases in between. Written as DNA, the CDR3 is TGTGCCAGCAGCTATAGTGGAGATACGCAGTATTTT. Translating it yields CASSYSGDTQYF.

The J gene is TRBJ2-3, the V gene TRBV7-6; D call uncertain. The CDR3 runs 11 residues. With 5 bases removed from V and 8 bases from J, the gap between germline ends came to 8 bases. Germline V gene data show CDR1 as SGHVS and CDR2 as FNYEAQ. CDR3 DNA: TGTGCCAGCAGCCCGAGTGTTACGCAGTATTTT. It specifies CASSPSVTQYF. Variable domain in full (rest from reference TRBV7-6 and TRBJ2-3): GAGVSQSPRYKVTKRGQDVALRCDPISGHVSLYWYRQALGQGPEFLTYFNYEAQQDKSGLPNDRFSAERPEGSISTLTIQRTEQRDSAMYRCASSPSVTQYFGPGTRLTVL.

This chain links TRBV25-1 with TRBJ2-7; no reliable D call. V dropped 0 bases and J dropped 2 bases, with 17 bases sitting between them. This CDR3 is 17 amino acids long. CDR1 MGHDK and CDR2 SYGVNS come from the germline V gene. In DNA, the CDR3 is TGTGCCAGCAGTGAATATAAGGAGTCGGGCTACCCCTACGAGCAGTACTTC. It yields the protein CASSEYKESGYPYEQYF.

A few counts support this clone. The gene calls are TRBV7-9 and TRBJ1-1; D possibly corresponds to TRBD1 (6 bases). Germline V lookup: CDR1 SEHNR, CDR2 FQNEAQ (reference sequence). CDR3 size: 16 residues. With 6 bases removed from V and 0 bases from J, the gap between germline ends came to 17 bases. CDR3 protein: CASRPGHKSLNTEAFF. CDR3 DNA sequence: TGTGCCAGCAGGCCGGGACACAAGAGTTTGAACACTGAAGCTTTCTTT.

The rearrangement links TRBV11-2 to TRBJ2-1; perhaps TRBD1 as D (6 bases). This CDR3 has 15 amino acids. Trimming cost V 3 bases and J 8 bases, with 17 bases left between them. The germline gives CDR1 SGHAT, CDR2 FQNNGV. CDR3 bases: TGTGCCAGCAGCTTCTCCAGGGGTGTTATCGATGAGCAGTTCTTC. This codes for CASSFSRGVIDEQFF.

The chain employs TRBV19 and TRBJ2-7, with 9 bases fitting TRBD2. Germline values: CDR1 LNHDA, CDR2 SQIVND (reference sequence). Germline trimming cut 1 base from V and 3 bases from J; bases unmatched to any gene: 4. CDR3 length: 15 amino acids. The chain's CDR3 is CASSIAASGNYEQYF. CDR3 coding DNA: TGTGCCAGTAGTATAGCGGCTAGCGGGAACTACGAGCAGTACTTC.

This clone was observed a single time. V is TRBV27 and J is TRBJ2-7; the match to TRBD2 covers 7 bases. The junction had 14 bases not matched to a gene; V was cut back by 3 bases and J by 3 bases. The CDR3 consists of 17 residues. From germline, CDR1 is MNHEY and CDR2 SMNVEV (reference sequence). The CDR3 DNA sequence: TGTGCCAGCAGTTTCTTGGGGAGGAGGGAGGGTAGCTACGAGCAGTACTTC. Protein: CASSFLGRREGSYEQYF.